The 11 T cell receptor beta chains below come from one sample, sequenced in a study of regulatory T cells in long-lasting Graves disease. Time point indicated: persistent/refractory GD, antithyroid drugs over 5 years with positive TRAb. From RNA extracted from PBMCs, the TCR library was made. iRepertoire HTBI primers and Arm-PCR of CDR3 regions built TCR beta libraries. In TCRdb, the multiplex PCR reads were re-called with MiXCR into one record per CDR3 protein. The repertoire consists of hundreds of thousands of distinct CDR3 sequences, with less than 25% occurring once and the leading ten covering 7% to 10%. Source: peripheral blood mononuclear cells (PBMCs), taken when the disease was refractory, from a patient treated with antithyroid drugs. All receptors derive from a female donor with Graves disease.

This clonotype was seen repeatedly, ten times or more. J is TRBJ2-2 and V is TRBV5-1; 8 bases fit TRBD2. CDR1 is SGHRS and CDR2 is YFSETQ in the germline V gene. V trimming: 7 bases; J trimming: 6 bases; junction bases outside the gene matches: 11. The CDR3 extends over 15 amino acids. CDR3 nucleotides: TGCGCCAGCCGCGCAGCGGGAGATATGGCCGGGGAGCTGTTTTTT. Protein sequence: CASRAAGDMAGELFF.

This chain links TRBV6-1 with TRBJ2-5; unclear D gene. V was shortened by 2 bases and J by 7 bases, with 5 bases between the two germline ends. The germline V gene has CDR1 MNHNS and CDR2 SASEGT. This CDR3 comprises 11 residues. CDR3 amino acids: CASSEKWTQYF. The DNA for the CDR3 is TGTGCCAGCAGTGAAAAATGGACCCAGTACTTC.

This clonotype appeared once. At one of its ends the junction is not consistent with the germline gene, which may arise from a read error. V and J are TRBV28 and TRBJ2-5, with unresolved D. This CDR3 has 11 residues. Germline assignment: CDR1 MDHEN and CDR2 SYDVKM. The CDR3 region is CASSLKETQHF. CDR3 coding DNA: TGTGCCAGCAGTCTCAAAGAGACCCAGCACTTC.

This clonotype was seen repeatedly, ten times or more. V is TRBV18 and J is TRBJ2-5; no reliable D call. V dropped 3 bases and J dropped 2 bases, with 7 bases sitting between them. The germline V gene encodes CDR1 KGHSH and CDR2 LQKENI. This CDR3 comprises 13 residues. CDR3 sequence (DNA): TGTGCCAGCTCACCCCACCTACAAGAGACCCAGTACTTC. It specifies CASSPHLQETQYF.

This clonotype was observed a handful of times. The chain combines TRBV5-6 with TRBJ2-7; TRBD2 agrees at 10 bases. CDR1 and CDR2 from the germline V gene are SGHDT and YYEEEE. The CDR3 contains 15 residues. After removal of 5 bases from V and 3 bases from J, the junction contained 8 bases not matched to a gene. The CDR3 nucleotides read TGTGCCAGCAGGGACGAGCGGGAGGGCTTCTACGAGCAGTACTTC. It codes for CASRDEREGFYEQYF. The variable domain in full, completed from reference TRBV5-6 and TRBJ2-7, reads DAGVTQSPTHLIKTRGQQVTLRCSPKSGHDTVSWYQQALGQGPQFIFQYYEEEERQRGNFPDRFSGHQFPNYSSELNVNALLLGDSALYLCASRDEREGFYEQYFGPGTRLTVT.

This clonotype was counted only a few times. The CDR3 here is CASSLRLQGETQYF. The CDR3 DNA sequence: TGCGCCAGCAGCTTGCGGTTGCAAGGAGAGACCCAGTACTTC. The rearrangement uses TRBV5-1 and TRBJ2-5, with D hard to call. Looked up from germline, CDR1 is SGHRS and CDR2 is YFSETQ. CDR3 length: 14 residues. V lost 1 base, J lost 4 bases, and 11 bases lay in between.

At least ten counts were recorded for this clonotype. CDR3 sequence (DNA): TGTGCCAGCAGCTTCAGGGGGGGCACTGAAGCTTTCTTT. Amino acids: CASSFRGGTEAFF. V and J are TRBV7-2 and TRBJ1-1; 7 positions match TRBD1. Germline V gene data show CDR1 as SGHTA and CDR2 as FQGNSA. The CDR3 has 13 amino acids. Trimming cost V 3 bases and J 4 bases; bases outside gene matches: 2.

This rearrangement joins TRBV20-1 to TRBJ2-2; the match to TRBD2 covers 8 bases. The CDR3 has 15 residues. J was trimmed by 4 bases and V by 3 bases; bases with no gene match: 7. CDR1 is DFQATT, CDR2 SNEGSKA, per germline (reference sequence). In nucleotides, the CDR3 is TGCAGTGCTAGTCCCCCTAGCGGGCCCACCGGGGAGCTGTTTTTT. It codes for CSASPPSGPTGELFF.

In its sample, this clonotype was seen many times. The genes are TRBV12-3 or TRBV12-4 and TRBJ2-7, with D possibly TRBD2 on 5 matching bases. Trimming cost V 4 bases and J 5 bases, with 18 bases left between them. This CDR3 comprises 15 residues. The CDR3 reads CASSSPYGEIHEQYF. CDR3 bases: TGTGCCAGCAGTTCCCCCTATGGGGAGATACACGAGCAGTACTTC.

This clonotype came up a few times. As DNA, the CDR3 is TGTGCCAGCAGCAAGCGGGAGGAACAAGAGACCCAGTACTTC. Protein product: CASSKREEQETQYF. The chain recombines TRBV5-4 with TRBJ2-5; TRBD2 matches at 9 bases. Germline CDR1 SGHNT, CDR2 YYREEE (reference sequence). J lost 2 bases, V lost 4 bases, and 3 bases had no gene match. The length of the CDR3 is 14 residues.

The sample holds many counts of this clonotype. The chain joins TRBV7-6 to TRBJ1-1; no firm D call. The CDR3 is 14 amino acids. The V and J ends lost 5 bases and 1 base respectively, with 11 bases between them. The germline gives CDR1 SGHVS, CDR2 FNYEAQ. The CDR3, as DNA: TGTGCCAGCAGCCCTCTTCCGGGGAACACTGAAGCTTTCTTT. This sequence encodes CASSPLPGNTEAFF.